This entry concerns a single T cell receptor beta chain. TCRdb's table, derived via immunoSEQ multiplex PCR, lists solely in-frame clones and lacks some. The sample holds some 340,000 clones, around 85% seen once. These data originate in a study of Ad26.COV2.S vaccination and SARS-CoV-2 variants. This CDR3 contains 15 residues. Trimming at V came to 4 bases and at J to 0 bases, leaving 5 bases not matched to a gene. Germline V gives CDR1 MNHEY, CDR2 SVGAGI. Described treatment: 15 to 20 received Ad26.COV2.S at low or high dose, single or two shots; roughly 5 received placebo; per-sample allocation not given. All samples were drawn on day 63, counting from the first vaccine or placebo injection. It was Wuhan-strain SARS-CoV-2 spike that the Ad26 vaccine vector expressed.

The receptor comes from a person between 18 and 65 years old who received the Ad26.COV2.S COVID-19 vaccine or a placebo. This material consisted of peripheral blood, taken in a trial of Ad26.COV2.S vaccine versus placebo. The V call is TRBV6-5, the J call TRBJ1-1; 7 bases fit TRBD1. Here the CDR3 DNA reads TGTGCCAGCAGTTTCACAGGGGACATGAACACTGAAGCTTTCTTT. Translating it yields CASSFTGDMNTEAFF.